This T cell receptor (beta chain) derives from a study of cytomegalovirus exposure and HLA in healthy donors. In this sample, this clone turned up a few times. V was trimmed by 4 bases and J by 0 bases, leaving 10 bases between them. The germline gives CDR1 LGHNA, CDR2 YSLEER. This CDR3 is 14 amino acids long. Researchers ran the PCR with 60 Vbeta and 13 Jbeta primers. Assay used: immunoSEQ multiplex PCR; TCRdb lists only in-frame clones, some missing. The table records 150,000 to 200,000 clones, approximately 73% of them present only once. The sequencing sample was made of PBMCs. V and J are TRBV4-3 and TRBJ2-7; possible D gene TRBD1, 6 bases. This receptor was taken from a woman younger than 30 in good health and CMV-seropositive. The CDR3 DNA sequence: TGCGCCAGCAGCCCAAAAGGGGGCTCCTACGAGCAGTACTTC. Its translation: CASSPKGGSYEQYF.